Listed below are T cell receptor beta chains from one sample, sequenced in a study of cytomegalovirus exposure and HLA in healthy donors. Sequencing used immunoSEQ multiplex PCR; TCRdb keeps in-frame clones, though not all of them. This table holds 150,000 to 200,000 clones, over 70% found once. The sample taken for sequencing was PBMCs. The receptors here all came from a man aged 40-49 years in good health and CMV-seronegative. Each CDR3 is given with its conserved first and last residue. A D gene is named only where the DNA matches it firmly. Only some rows state a clone size, as once, few, many or a class for expanded clones.

.	TRBV7-2	TRBJ2-1	.	TGTGCCAGCAGCCCAAATATGGACAGCAATGAGCAGTTCTTC	CASSPNMDSNEQFF
.	TRBV7-9	TRBJ2-7	.	TGTGCCAGCAGCTCGTCGGGAACTTTCGACTACGAGCAGTACTTC	CASSSSGTFDYEQYF
TRBD2	TRBV4-3	TRBJ2-2	once	TGCGCCAGCAGCCAACAACTAGCGGGGCTCCGGGGGGAGCTGTTTTTT	CASSQQLAGLRGELFF
TRBD2	TRBV28	TRBJ2-7	once	TGTGCCAGTCACGGACTAGCAATGACGTGGCAGTACTTC	CASHGLAMTWQYF
.	TRBV29-1	TRBJ1-6	.	TGCAGCGAACTTAAGTCACCCCTCCACTTT	CSELKSPLHF
TRBD1	TRBV5-1	TRBJ1-4	.	TGCGCCAGCAGCTGGGACAGTCCTAATGAAAAACTGTTTTTT	CASSWDSPNEKLFF
TRBD1	TRBV29-1	TRBJ1-1	.	TGCAGCGTCCCCGGGACAGGGGGCCTGCACACTGAAGCTTTCTTT	CSVPGTGGLHTEAFF
TRBD1	TRBV7-2	TRBJ1-3	.	TGTGCCAGCAGCTTAAAGACAGGGGCGAGTGGAAACACCATATATTTT	CASSLKTGASGNTIYF
.	TRBV5-4	TRBJ2-1	.	TGTGCCAGCAGCCCTCTTGACCAGGGTCCCCATGAGCAGTTCTTC	CASSPLDQGPHEQFF
.	TRBV7-9	TRBJ1-5	.	TGTGCCAGCAGTCCCCCGGGTCAGCCCCAGCATTTT	CASSPPGQPQHF
TRBD2	TRBV9	TRBJ2-3	.	TGTGCCAGCAGCGTAGGTACTAGCGGGAGTTTAGCAGATACGCAGTATTTT	CASSVGTSGSLADTQYF
TRBD1	TRBV6-6	TRBJ1-1	.	TGTGCCAGCAGTTACGCAGGGGGCGTCGCTGAAGCTTTCTTT	CASSYAGGVAEAFF
TRBD1	TRBV9	TRBJ2-3	.	TGTGCCAGCAGCCGTCGGACAGGGTATGGCACAGATACGCAGTATTTT	CASSRRTGYGTDTQYF